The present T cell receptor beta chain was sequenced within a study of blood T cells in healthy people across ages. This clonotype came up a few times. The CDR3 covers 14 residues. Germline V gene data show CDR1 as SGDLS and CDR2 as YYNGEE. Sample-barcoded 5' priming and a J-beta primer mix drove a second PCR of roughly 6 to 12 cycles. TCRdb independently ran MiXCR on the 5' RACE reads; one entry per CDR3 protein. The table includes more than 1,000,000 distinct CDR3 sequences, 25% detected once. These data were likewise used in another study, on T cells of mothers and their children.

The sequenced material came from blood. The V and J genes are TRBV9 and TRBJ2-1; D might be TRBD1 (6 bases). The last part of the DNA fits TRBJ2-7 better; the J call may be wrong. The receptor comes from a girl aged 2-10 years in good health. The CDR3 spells CASSPRQVGYEQYF. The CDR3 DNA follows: TGTGCCAGCAGCCCCCGACAGGTAGGGTACGAGCAGTACTTC.